This entry describes one T cell receptor beta chain. Generated by immunoSEQ multiplex PCR, the TCRdb table keeps only in-frame clones and is missing some. The sample lists under 65,000 clones, about nine tenths occurring once. The V and J ends lost 8 bases and 1 base respectively, with 11 bases between them. Germline values: CDR1 MNHEY, CDR2 SVGAGI. The CDR3 consists of 14 residues. This sample is part of a study of control samples from healthy donors and cancer patients. The chain couples TRBV6-5 to TRBJ2-2, with D unclear. This receptor was taken from a woman aged 45-65 years with colorectal cancer. The sequencing sample was made of PBMCs. The DNA for the CDR3 is TGTGCCAGCGGGCCCTCCAGGAACACCGGGGAGCTGTTTTTT. As protein: CASGPSRNTGELFF.